Below are 20 T cell receptor beta chains sequenced from a single sample in a study of cytotoxic CD8 clonotypes in ibrutinib-treated CLL. TCRdb keeps only in-frame clones here, not all; method: immunoSEQ multiplex PCR. The sample includes around 250,000 clones, roughly 70% of them seen just once. This specimen was PBMCs, taken after 24 months of ibrutinib treatment. The receptor set was obtained from a human donor with chronic lymphocytic leukemia.

Notes on this clone: In the same sample, other DNA sequences code for this CDR3. The rearrangement links TRBV27 to TRBJ2-1; D is unclear. Trimming shortened V by 0 bases and J by 7 bases, and 10 bases separated the two germline ends. The CDR3 spans 14 residues. Germline CDR1 and CDR2: MNHEY and SMNVEV (reference sequence). DNA for the CDR3: TGTGCCAGCAGTTTATCGCTACTGGGGAATGAGCAGTTCTTC. It codes for CASSLSLLGNEQFF.

This chain connects TRBV19 to TRBJ2-5; the match to TRBD1 covers 7 bases. Germline V gene data show CDR1 as LNHDA and CDR2 as SQIVND (reference sequence). After removal of 6 bases from V and 2 bases from J, the junction contained 3 bases not matched to a gene. The CDR3 totals 13 residues. The CDR3 sequence is CASSGTAQETQYF. CDR3 nucleotide sequence: TGTGCCAGTAGCGGGACAGCACAAGAGACCCAGTACTTC.

This chain uses TRBV27 with TRBJ2-2; weak D call: TRBD1 (6 bases). The CDR3 is made up of 17 amino acids. Per germline, CDR1 MNHEY and CDR2 SMNVEV (reference sequence). The V end lost 6 bases, the J end lost 7 bases, and 24 bases lay between the germline ends. As DNA, the CDR3 is TGTGCCAGCAGCCCCCCCGGACAGTTCATGTTTGGCGGGGAGCTGTTTTTT. Protein product: CASSPPGQFMFGGELFF.

The gene calls are TRBV11-2 and TRBJ2-3; maybe TRBD2 (5 bases). With 1 base removed from V and 6 bases from J, the gap between germline ends came to 11 bases. Germline CDR1 SGHAT, CDR2 FQNNGV. The CDR3 is 14 residues long. CDR3 region: CASSLGVAGDTQYF. The CDR3 bases are TGTGCCAGCAGCTTAGGAGTGGCGGGCGATACGCAGTATTTT.

This clone was seen a handful of times. This chain links TRBV7-2 with TRBJ2-3; the D gene is possibly TRBD2 (5 bases). Per the germline V gene, CDR1 is SGHTA and CDR2 is FQGNSA. The length of the CDR3 is 14 residues. Trimming stripped 5 bases from V and 2 bases from J, with 11 bases between. In DNA, the CDR3 is TGTGCCAGCAGCGAGGGCTCGTTCACAGATACGCAGTATTTT. It is translated as CASSEGSFTDTQYF.

The V and J genes are TRBV11-3 and TRBJ2-3; 7 nucleotides match TRBD2. The germline V gene encodes CDR1 SGHNT and CDR2 YENEEA. The CDR3 spans 15 residues. J lost 0 bases, V lost 5 bases, and 5 bases had no gene match. The DNA of the CDR3 is TGTGCCAGCAGCCCACCCGGGGGGAGCACAGATACGCAGTATTTT. This codes for CASSPPGGSTDTQYF.

J is TRBJ2-2 and V is TRBV27; weak D call: TRBD1 (5 bases). Trimming removed 6 bases at V and 0 bases at J, with 8 bases between. The CDR3 has 14 amino acids. Germline CDR1 is MNHEY and CDR2 is SMNVEV (reference sequence). The CDR3 sequence: CASRDRPNTGELFF. CDR3 DNA: TGTGCCAGCAGAGACAGACCGAACACCGGGGAGCTGTTTTTT.

The V and J genes are TRBV7-2 and TRBJ2-1; 13 bases map to TRBD2. Germline values: CDR1 SGHTA, CDR2 FQGNSA. V trimming: 3 bases; J trimming: 8 bases; junction bases outside the gene matches: 1. The CDR3 extends over 14 amino acids. The CDR3 reads CASSFGLAGDEQFF. CDR3 nucleotides: TGTGCCAGCAGCTTCGGACTAGCGGGAGATGAGCAGTTCTTC.

This clone was detected only a few times. V and J are TRBV27 and TRBJ2-7, with D uncertain. Between the trimmed V and J ends, which lost 0 bases and 2 bases, there was a span of 5 bases. The CDR3 has 13 amino acids. The germline V gene encodes CDR1 MNHEY and CDR2 SMNVEV (reference sequence). The CDR3, as DNA: TGTGCCAGCAGTTTATCCACAGCCTACGAGCAGTACTTC. Amino acids: CASSLSTAYEQYF.

The chain combines TRBV19 with TRBJ1-5; D unresolved. Between the trimmed V and J ends, which lost 9 bases and 4 bases, there was a span of 10 bases. This CDR3 is built from 12 residues. Per the germline V gene, CDR1 is LNHDA and CDR2 is SQIVND (reference sequence). CDR3 region: CASGRENQPQHF. DNA of the CDR3: TGTGCCAGCGGGAGGGAAAATCAGCCCCAGCATTTT.

This clone has more than one count but fewer than ten. The V call is TRBV6-1, the J call TRBJ1-5; no definite D call. Germline loops: CDR1 MNHNS, CDR2 SASEGT. V lost 10 bases, J lost 2 bases, and 18 bases lay in between. This CDR3 comprises 15 residues. CDR3 residues: CAITTSRRGNQPQHF. The CDR3 coding sequence is TGTGCCATCACAACCTCAAGACGGGGCAATCAGCCCCAGCATTTT.

V gene TRBV7-3 combines with J gene TRBJ2-3; D gene ambiguous. Germline loops: CDR1 SGHTA, CDR2 FQGTGA. The length of the CDR3 is 13 residues. V lost 3 bases, J lost 3 bases, and 7 bases lay in between. The CDR3 sequence: CASSFTETDTQYF. CDR3 nucleotides: TGTGCCAGCAGCTTTACGGAGACAGATACGCAGTATTTT.

The chain links TRBV15 to TRBJ1-2; D gene ambiguous. V was shortened by 0 bases and J by 7 bases, with 12 bases between the two germline ends. The CDR3 covers 14 residues. CDR1 and CDR2 (germline): LNHNV, YYDKDF (reference sequence). CDR3 nucleotide sequence: TGTGCCACCAGCAGAGATCTGAGTACTTCTGGCTACACCTTC. It yields the protein CATSRDLSTSGYTF.

The chain uses TRBV4-2 and TRBJ1-4, with D maybe TRBD1 (6 bases). The V gene lost 3 bases and the J gene lost 5 bases, with 19 bases spanning the gap. The CDR3 contains 17 residues. CDR1 LGHNA and CDR2 YNFKEQ come from the germline V gene. The CDR3 region has the DNA TGTGCCAGCAGCCACATCCTCCCGACAGGCTTCAATGAAAAACTGTTTTTT. Translated: CASSHILPTGFNEKLFF.

The chain employs TRBV29-1 and TRBJ2-7; D unclear. The CDR3 is 12 residues long. V gave up 5 bases and J gave up 3 bases, with 11 bases separating them. CDR1 is SQVTM, CDR2 ANQGSEA, per germline. This CDR3 is CSVLLGGYEQYF. For the CDR3, the DNA is TGCAGCGTTTTACTGGGCGGCTACGAGCAGTACTTC.

The J gene is TRBJ1-5, the V gene TRBV18; 7 nucleotides align to TRBD1. The CDR3 length is 14 residues. Trimming at V came to 3 bases and at J to 6 bases, leaving 5 bases not matched to a gene. Germline loops: CDR1 KGHSH, CDR2 LQKENI. Here the CDR3 reads CASSPSRGTQPQHF. In DNA, the CDR3 is TGTGCCAGCTCACCTAGCAGGGGGACTCAGCCCCAGCATTTT. Based on the CDR3 plus reference TRBV18 and TRBJ1-5, the full variable domain is NAGVMQNPRHLVRRRGQEARLRCSPMKGHSHVYWYRQLPEEGLKFMVYLQKENIIDESGMPKERFSAEFPKEGPSILRIQQVVRGDSAAYFCASSPSRGTQPQHFGDGTRLSIL.

The J gene is TRBJ2-7, the V gene TRBV6-5; 10 bases agree with TRBD1. This CDR3 contains 15 residues. Trimming removed 0 bases from V and 7 bases from J; junction bases left unmatched: 6. Germline V gene sequence: CDR1 MNHEY, CDR2 SVGAGI. For the CDR3, the DNA is TGTGCCAGCAGTTACTCTTTCGACAGGGGGCAGGAGCAGTACTTC. Protein product: CASSYSFDRGQEQYF.

The chain has TRBV6-1 and TRBJ2-3; either TRBD1 or TRBD2 may fit D (6 bases each). CDR1 and CDR2 (germline): MNHNS, SASEGT. This CDR3 is built from 16 residues. Trimming took off 1 base at V and 7 bases at J, with 18 bases between the two ends. The CDR3 region has the DNA TGTGCCAGCAGTGAAGACCGGGTCCAGGGGAGGAATACGCAGTATTTT. Encoded protein: CASSEDRVQGRNTQYF.

The V call is TRBV30, the J call TRBJ1-1; 8 bases are shared with TRBD1. Trimming took 5 bases from V and 1 from J; bases not matched to a gene: 3. This CDR3 spans 13 amino acids. Germline V gives CDR1 GTSNPN, CDR2 SVGIG (reference sequence). The CDR3 region is CAWDRGTNTEAFF. For the CDR3, the DNA is TGTGCCTGGGACAGGGGCACGAACACTGAAGCTTTCTTT.

The chain carries TRBV9 and TRBJ1-3; no clear D. CDR1 and CDR2 (germline): SGDLS, YYNGEE. Trimming cost V 4 bases and J 4 bases, with 12 bases left between them. The CDR3 extends over 14 amino acids. The CDR3 DNA reads TGTGCCAGCAGCCCCCCGCCGGGAGGAAACACCATATATTTT. Its protein product is CASSPPPGGNTIYF.